These 9 T cell receptor beta chains originate from one sample sequenced in a study of blood T cells in healthy people across ages. The second PCR ran about 7 to 12 cycles with a sample-barcoded 5' primer and J-beta primers. MiXCR, applied by TCRdb to the 5' RACE reads, yields one record per CDR3 protein. The profile shows under 2,000,000 distinct CDR3 sequences, around 48% of them singletons. The sequenced material came from blood. The origin of the receptors is a woman between 40 and 55 years old in good health.

This clonotype was counted a few times. The rearrangement uses TRBV3-1 and TRBJ2-1; 7 positions match TRBD1. CDR1 is LGHDT and CDR2 is YNNKEL in the germline V gene (reference sequence). The V gene end was trimmed by 4 bases and the J gene end by 4 bases; junction bases not matched to a gene: 7. This CDR3 region has 15 residues. The CDR3 DNA is TGTGCCAGCAGCCCCCGGACAGGCATATACAATGAGCAGTTCTTC. This sequence encodes CASSPRTGIYNEQFF.

In the case of this clonotype: A junction boundary mismatches the germline segment, possibly from a read error. The chain links TRBV12-3 or TRBV12-4 to TRBJ1-5; no clear D gene. CDR3 length equals 15 residues. CDR3 region: CAGSLSSYSNQPQHF. The CDR3, as DNA: TGTGCCGGCAGTTTAAGTAGTTATAGCAATCAGCCCCAGCATTTT.

This clonotype was picked up one time. The rearrangement uses TRBV5-1 and TRBJ2-2; D gene uncertain. CDR1 and CDR2 from the germline V gene are SGHRS and YFSETQ. V dropped 6 bases and J dropped 0 bases, with 9 bases sitting between them. The CDR3 has 14 residues. The CDR3 DNA reads as TGCGCCAGCAATCTGGGCACGAACACCGGGGAGCTGTTTTTT. It is translated as CASNLGTNTGELFF.

The chain is built from TRBV6-2 or TRBV6-3 and TRBJ1-6; D gene ambiguous. Germline CDR1 and CDR2: MNHEY and SVGEGT. This CDR3 is 16 amino acids long. V was pared by 7 bases and J by 7 bases, with 20 bases between. The CDR3 spells CASNHADGRLNSPLHF. CDR3 in DNA: TGTGCCAGCAACCACGCTGATGGACGATTGAATTCACCCCTCCACTTT.

The rearrangement uses TRBV7-9 and TRBJ1-5, with TRBD1 as a possible D gene (6 bases). V lost 4 bases and J 0 bases, leaving 10 bases between the germline ends. This CDR3 has 15 amino acids. CDR1 and CDR2 (germline): SEHNR, FQNEAQ (reference sequence). The DNA for the CDR3 is TGTGCCAGCAGCTCCACAGGGATTAGCAATCAGCCCCAGCATTTT. Protein product: CASSSTGISNQPQHF.

This clonotype was counted only a few times. V and J are TRBV20-1 and TRBJ2-7; 7 nucleotides line up with TRBD2. CDR1 is DFQATT and CDR2 is SNEGSKA in the germline V gene (reference sequence). Unmatched junction bases numbered 6, after V lost 4 bases and J lost 6 bases. The CDR3 runs 12 residues. CDR3 amino acids: CSATEGGSEQYF. The CDR3 nucleotides are TGCAGTGCTACAGAGGGAGGGAGCGAGCAGTACTTC.

The chain has TRBV13 and TRBJ1-2; a possible D gene is TRBD1 (5 bases). The V end was cut by 2 bases, the J end by 4 bases, with 11 bases between. Germline V gene sequence: CDR1 PRHDT, CDR2 FYEKMQ (reference sequence). This CDR3 contains 14 residues. The CDR3 protein is CASSLTGEAYGYTF. As DNA, the CDR3 is TGTGCCAGCAGCTTAACGGGGGAAGCCTATGGCTACACCTTC.

V gene TRBV10-2 combines with J gene TRBJ1-2; unclear D gene. CDR1 and CDR2 (germline): WSHSY, SAAADI. Trimming left V 0 bases short and J 4 bases short, with 6 bases between. This CDR3 comprises 13 residues. The CDR3 region is CASSESARYGYTF. DNA of the CDR3: TGCGCCAGCAGTGAGTCAGCTCGCTATGGCTACACCTTC.

V is TRBV21-1 and J is TRBJ2-3; TRBD1 reflects the table's D call only, with no check against the DNA. TRBV21-1 is described as a pseudogene. This CDR3 is 13 amino acids long. This CDR3 reads CAGGRGERDTQYF. CDR3 bases: TGTGCCGGCGGGCGTGGTGAAAGGGATACGCAGTATTTT.